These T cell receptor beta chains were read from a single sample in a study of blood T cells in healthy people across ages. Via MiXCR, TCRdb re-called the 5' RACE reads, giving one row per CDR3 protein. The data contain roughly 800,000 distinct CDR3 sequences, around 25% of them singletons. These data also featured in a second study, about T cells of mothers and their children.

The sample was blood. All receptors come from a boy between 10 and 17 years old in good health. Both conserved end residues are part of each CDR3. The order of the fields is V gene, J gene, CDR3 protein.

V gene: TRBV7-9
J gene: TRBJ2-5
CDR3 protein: CASSLSYSETQYF

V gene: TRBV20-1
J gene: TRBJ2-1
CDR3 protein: CSARDLDGPSSYNEQFF

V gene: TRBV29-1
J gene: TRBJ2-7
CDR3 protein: CSVDAPGRTYEQYF

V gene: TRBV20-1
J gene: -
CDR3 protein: CSAREQDRFSYEQYF

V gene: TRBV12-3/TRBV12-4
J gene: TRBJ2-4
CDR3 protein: CASSSPGDAKNIQYF

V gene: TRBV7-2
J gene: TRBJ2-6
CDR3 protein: CASSPSILGASGANVLTF

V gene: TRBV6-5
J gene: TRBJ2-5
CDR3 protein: CASSEGQIKETQYF

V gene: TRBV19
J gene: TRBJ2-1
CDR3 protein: CASSDLLAYNEQLF

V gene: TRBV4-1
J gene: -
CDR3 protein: CASSQVEGYYEQYF

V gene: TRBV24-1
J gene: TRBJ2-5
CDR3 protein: CATSDPDGQETQYF

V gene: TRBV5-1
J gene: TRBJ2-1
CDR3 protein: CASSLVGPSYNEQFF

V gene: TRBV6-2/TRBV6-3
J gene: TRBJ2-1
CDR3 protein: CASSYGGPNEQFF

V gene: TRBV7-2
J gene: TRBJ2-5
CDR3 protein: CASRDGGGGETQYF

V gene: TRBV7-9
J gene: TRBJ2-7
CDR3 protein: CASSTSGGAGVEQYF

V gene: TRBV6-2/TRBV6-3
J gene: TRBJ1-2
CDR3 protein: CASSQAGTKYNYGYTF

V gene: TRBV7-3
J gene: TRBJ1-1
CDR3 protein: CASNLTGTGSGYTEAFF

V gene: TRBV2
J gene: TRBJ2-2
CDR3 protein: CASSKEAGYTGELFF

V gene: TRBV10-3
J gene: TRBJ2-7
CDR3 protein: CAISASGGSYEQYF

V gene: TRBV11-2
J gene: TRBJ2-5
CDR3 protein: CASSLALATGETQYF

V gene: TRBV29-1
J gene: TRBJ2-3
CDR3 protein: CSVEGLAGVGDTQYF

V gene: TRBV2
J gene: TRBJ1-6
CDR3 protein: CASSKQTGRANNSPLHF

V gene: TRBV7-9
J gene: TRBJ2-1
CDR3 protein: CASSLAGVVNEQFF

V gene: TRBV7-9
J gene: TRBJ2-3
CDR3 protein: CASSLEQDHPSQYF

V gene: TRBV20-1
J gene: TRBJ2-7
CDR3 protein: CSAMGRGKRGEQYF

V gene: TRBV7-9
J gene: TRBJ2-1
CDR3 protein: CASSLWGSDYNEQFF

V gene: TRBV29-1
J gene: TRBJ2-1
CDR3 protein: CSVVSEILNEQFF

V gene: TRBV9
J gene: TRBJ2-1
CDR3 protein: CASSLGGGRATYNEQFF

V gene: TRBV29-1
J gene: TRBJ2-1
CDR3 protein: CSVEDYAEYNEQFF

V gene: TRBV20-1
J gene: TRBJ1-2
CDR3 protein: CSARVLRQNANYGYTF

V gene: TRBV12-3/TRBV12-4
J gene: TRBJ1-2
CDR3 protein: CASSLMYYGYTF

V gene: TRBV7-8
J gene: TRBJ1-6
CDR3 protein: CASSLAAGTHSPLHF

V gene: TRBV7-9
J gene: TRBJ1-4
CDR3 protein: CASDPGRSSNEKLFF

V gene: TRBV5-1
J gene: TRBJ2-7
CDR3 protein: CASQILAGSYEQYF

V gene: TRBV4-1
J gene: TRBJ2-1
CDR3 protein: CAGSQDRTSNEQFF

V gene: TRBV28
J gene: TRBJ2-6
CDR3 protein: CASSSGQTGANVLTF

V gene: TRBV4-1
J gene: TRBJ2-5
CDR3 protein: CASSLIGVPQETQYF

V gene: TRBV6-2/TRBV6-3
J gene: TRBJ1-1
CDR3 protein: CASYRGGGTEAFF

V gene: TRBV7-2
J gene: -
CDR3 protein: CASSLSWLAGPYEQYF

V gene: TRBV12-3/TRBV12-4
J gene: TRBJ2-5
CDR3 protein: CASSYAGGEETQYF

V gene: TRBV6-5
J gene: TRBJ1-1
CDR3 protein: CASSYGGTEAFF

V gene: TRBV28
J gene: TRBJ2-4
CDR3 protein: CASSFSGTGGKNIQYF

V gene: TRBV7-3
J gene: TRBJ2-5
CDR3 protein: CASSSLRVGRGSRDQYF

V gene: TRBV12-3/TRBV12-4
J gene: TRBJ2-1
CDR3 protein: CASSPTDGDEQFF

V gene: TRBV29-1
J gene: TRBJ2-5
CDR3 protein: CSVEKGESYQETQYF

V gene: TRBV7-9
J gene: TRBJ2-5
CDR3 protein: CASSFIGEQETQYF

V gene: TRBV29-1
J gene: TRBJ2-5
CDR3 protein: CSVDGVREQYF

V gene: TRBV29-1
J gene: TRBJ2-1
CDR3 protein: CSVERGSSSYNEQFF

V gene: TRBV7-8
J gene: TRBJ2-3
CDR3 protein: CASSLASGTTDTQYF

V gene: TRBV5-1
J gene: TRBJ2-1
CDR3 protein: CASSARTSRAIYNEQFF

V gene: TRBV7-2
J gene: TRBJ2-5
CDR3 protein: CASSAGLAGGETQYF

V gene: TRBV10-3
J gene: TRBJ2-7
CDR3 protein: CAIRGTGKEPYEQYF

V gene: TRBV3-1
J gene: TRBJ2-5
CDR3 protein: CASSSGRWTQYF

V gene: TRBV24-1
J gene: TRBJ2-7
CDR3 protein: CATSDPRTGSYEQYF